This TCR beta chain is from a study of siplizumab effects on memory and regulatory T cells. Findings and limits, study-wide: Apparently more diverse than memory cells, naive T cells also seemed major alloresponse contributors. Significant reduction of alloreactive sequences traceable to unstimulated CD4+ memory cells was observed with siplizumab.

Profiling relied on immunoSEQ multiplex PCR, and the TCRdb table lists in-frame clones only, not all of them. The table has approximately 75,000 clones, 93% seen once; the top ten hold 4% to 5.5%. This CDR3 has 15 amino acids. Germline V lookup: CDR1 SGHDN, CDR2 FVKESK. The V end lost 4 bases, the J end lost 1 base, and 13 bases lay between the germline ends. Concerning this clone itself: What it recognizes is unknown.

The TCR comes from a human donor in good health. J is TRBJ2-5 and V is TRBV14; tentatively, D is TRBD1 (5 bases). The sample comprised CD8+ T cells sorted from blood. The chain's CDR3 is CASSPIRDSQETQYF. CDR3 nucleotides: TGTGCCAGCAGCCCTATCAGGGATTCCCAAGAGACCCAGTACTTC.